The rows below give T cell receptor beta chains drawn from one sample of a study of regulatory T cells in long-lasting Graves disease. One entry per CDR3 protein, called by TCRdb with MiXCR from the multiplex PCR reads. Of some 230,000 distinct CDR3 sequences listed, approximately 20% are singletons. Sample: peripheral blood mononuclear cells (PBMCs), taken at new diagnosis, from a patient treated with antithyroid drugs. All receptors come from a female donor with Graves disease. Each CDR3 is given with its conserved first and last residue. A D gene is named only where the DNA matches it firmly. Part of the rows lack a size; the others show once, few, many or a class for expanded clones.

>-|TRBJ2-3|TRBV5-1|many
CASNPGSGTDTQYF
TGCGCCAGCAATCCCGGGAGCGGCACAGATACGCAGTATTTT
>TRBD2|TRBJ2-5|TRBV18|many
CASSPGSGSKGETQYF
TGTGCCAGCTCACCGGGTAGCGGGAGTAAAGGGGAGACCCAGTACTTC
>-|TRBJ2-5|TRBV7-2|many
CASSGTSFRETQYF
TGTGCCAGCAGCGGGACATCGTTTAGGGAGACCCAGTACTTC
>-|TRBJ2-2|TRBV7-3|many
CASSFIGNTGELFF
TGTGCCAGCAGCTTCATCGGGAACACCGGGGAGCTGTTTTTT
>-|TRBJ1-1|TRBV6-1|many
CASSSHRDNTEAFF
TGTGCCAGCAGTAGCCACAGGGATAACACTGAAGCTTTCTTT
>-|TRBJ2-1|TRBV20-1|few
CSARDSLNNEQFF
TGCAGTGCTAGAGATTCGCTCAACAATGAGCAGTTCTTC
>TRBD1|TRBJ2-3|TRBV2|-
CASTGQVWRDTQYF
TGTGCCAGCACCGGACAGGTCTGGAGAGATACGCAGTATTTT
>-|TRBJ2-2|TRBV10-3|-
CAISETLGGNTGELFF
TGTGCCATCAGTGAAACCTTAGGGGGGAACACCGGGGAGCTGTTTTTT
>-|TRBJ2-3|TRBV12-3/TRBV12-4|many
CASSPRLVVGSDTQYF
TGTGCCAGCAGTCCAAGACTCGTCGTGGGCTCAGATACGCAGTATTTT
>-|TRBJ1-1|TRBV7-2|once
CASSLGDGVEAFF
TGTGCCAGCAGCTTAGGGGACGGAGTTGAAGCTTTCTTT
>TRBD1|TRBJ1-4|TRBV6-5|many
CASSFSTGSMEKLFF
TGTGCCAGCAGTTTCTCGACAGGGTCTATGGAAAAACTGTTTTTT
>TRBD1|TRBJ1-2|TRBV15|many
CATSRAGTDPYGYTF
TGTGCCACCAGCAGAGCTGGGACAGATCCCTATGGCTACACCTTC
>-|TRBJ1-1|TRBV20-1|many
CSARIYSGQSMNTEAFF
TGCAGTGCTAGAATCTACTCGGGGCAATCAATGAACACTGAAGCTTTCTTT
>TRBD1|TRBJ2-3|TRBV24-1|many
CATSDTGGSDTQYF
TGTGCCACCAGTGACACAGGGGGCTCAGATACGCAGTATTTT
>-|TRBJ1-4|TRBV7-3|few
CASSVGGSNEKLFF
TGTGCCAGCAGCGTAGGTGGTTCTAATGAAAAACTGTTTTTT
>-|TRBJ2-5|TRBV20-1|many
CSARDLGRWETQYF
TGCAGTGCTAGAGATTTGGGGCGGTGGGAGACCCAGTACTTC
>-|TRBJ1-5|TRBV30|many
CAWRVNGMEPQHF
TGTGCCTGGAGGGTGAACGGGATGGAGCCCCAGCATTTT
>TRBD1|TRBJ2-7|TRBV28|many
CASSSPSGGSREQYF
TGTGCCAGCAGTTCCCCCTCAGGGGGCTCTAGGGAGCAGTACTTC
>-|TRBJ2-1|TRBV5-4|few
CASSPGQGINEQFF
TGTGCCAGCAGCCCGGGACAAGGGATCAATGAGCAGTTCTTC
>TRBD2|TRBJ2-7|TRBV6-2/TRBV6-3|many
CASRKAGGSYEQYF
TGTGCCAGCCGGAAGGCGGGAGGGAGCTACGAGCAGTACTTC
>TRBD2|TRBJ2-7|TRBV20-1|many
CSAEPPSGGSYEQYF
TGCAGTGCCGAGCCCCCTAGCGGGGGGTCCTACGAGCAGTACTTC
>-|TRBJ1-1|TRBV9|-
CASSANSGAEAFF
TGTGCCAGCAGCGCCAATTCGGGGGCTGAAGCTTTCTTT
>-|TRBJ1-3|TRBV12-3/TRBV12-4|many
CASRAPVGAGYGGRRNTIYF
TGTGCCAGCCGGGCCCCCGTCGGGGCAGGGTATGGCGGGAGAAGAAACACCATATATTTT
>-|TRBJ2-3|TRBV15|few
CATSRAADTQYF
TGTGCCACCAGCAGAGCTGCGGATACGCAGTATTTT
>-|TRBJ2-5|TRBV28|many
CASRGAAQETQYF
TGTGCCAGCAGGGGGGCAGCCCAAGAGACCCAGTACTTC
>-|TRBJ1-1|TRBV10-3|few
CAIKPTGGHTEAFF
TGTGCCATCAAACCGACCGGCGGCCACACTGAAGCTTTCTTT
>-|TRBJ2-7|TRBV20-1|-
CSARDRGDLRDEQYF
TGCAGTGCTAGAGATAGGGGGGATCTCCGGGACGAGCAGTACTTC
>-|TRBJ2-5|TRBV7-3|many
CASSLAHQETQYF
TGTGCCAGCAGCTTAGCTCACCAAGAGACCCAGTACTTC
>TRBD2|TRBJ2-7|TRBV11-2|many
CASSASSGAPYEQYF
TGTGCCAGCAGCGCCAGTAGCGGGGCCCCCTACGAGCAGTACTTC
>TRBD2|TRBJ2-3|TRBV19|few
CASSRSSGGSTDTQYF
TGTGCCAGTAGTCGCTCTAGCGGGGGTAGCACAGATACGCAGTATTTT
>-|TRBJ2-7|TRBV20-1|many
CSASLLVGEQYF
TGCAGTGCTAGTCTCCTAGTAGGCGAGCAGTACTTC
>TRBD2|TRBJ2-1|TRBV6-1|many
CASRGGTSGRTYRENEQFF
TGTGCCAGCAGGGGGGGGACTAGCGGGAGGACCTACCGGGAGAATGAGCAGTTCTTC
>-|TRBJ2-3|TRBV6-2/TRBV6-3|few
CATTGGATDTQYF
TGTGCCACCACAGGGGGGGCCACAGATACGCAGTATTTT
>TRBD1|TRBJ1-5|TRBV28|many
CASSLWGTGSNQPQHF
TGTGCCAGCAGTTTATGGGGGACAGGCAGCAATCAGCCCCAGCATTTT
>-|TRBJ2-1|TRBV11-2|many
CASSLGRLEQFF
TGTGCCAGCAGCTTAGGACGTTTGGAGCAGTTCTTC
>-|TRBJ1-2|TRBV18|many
CASSPGQMTNYGYTF
TGTGCCAGCTCCCCCGGACAGATGACTAACTATGGCTACACCTTC
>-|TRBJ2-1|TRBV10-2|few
CACSGTVNEQFF
TGCGCCTGCAGTGGGACTGTTAATGAGCAGTTCTTC
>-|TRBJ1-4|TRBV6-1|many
CASSEPGGGPDEKLFF
TGTGCCAGCAGTGAACCGGGGGGGGGGCCGGATGAAAAACTGTTTTTT
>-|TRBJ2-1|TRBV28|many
CASSQDHYNEQFF
TGTGCCAGCAGTCAGGACCACTACAATGAGCAGTTCTTC
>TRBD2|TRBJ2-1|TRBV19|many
CASSTRLAGALYNEQFF
TGTGCCAGTAGTACGAGACTAGCGGGAGCGCTGTACAATGAGCAGTTCTTC